The rows below give T cell receptor beta chains drawn from one sample of a study of glioma-infiltrating T cells after dendritic cell vaccination. Profiled with immunoSEQ multiplex PCR; TCRdb holds only in-frame clones, not every one. The sample has about 65,000 clones; about 89% are singletons. This specimen was blood, taken after dendritic cell vaccination. These receptor sequences come from a human donor with glioblastoma. CDR3s leave out the opening cysteine and the closing phenylalanine or tryptophan. A D gene is named only where the DNA matches it firmly. Rows give clone size only sometimes, using once, few, many, or a class for an expanded clone.

D	size	V	J	CDR3
TRBD1	.	TRBV27	TRBJ1-2	ASAIDRVLYGYT
TRBD1	.	TRBV5-1	TRBJ2-5	ASSDRDRGILETQY
.	.	TRBV6-5	TRBJ1-6	ASGIKGAPLH
TRBD2	once	TRBV7-3	TRBJ2-2	ASSSGLVYGELF
.	.	TRBV30	TRBJ1-4	AWGLTPGQKLF
.	.	TRBV30	TRBJ1-2	AWSVGGKAGGYT
.	once	TRBV4-1	TRBJ1-1	ASSQVRPRGNTEAF
.	.	TRBV19	TRBJ1-4	ASSVPVGANEKLF
.	once	TRBV7-9	TRBJ2-7	ASSRQSTGHYEQY
.	.	TRBV6-5	TRBJ1-1	ASRDFRAANTEAF
.	.	TRBV27	TRBJ2-5	ASGSREDVRETQY
.	.	TRBV19	TRBJ1-4	ASGGHHATNEKLF
TRBD1	once	TRBV2	TRBJ1-1	ASSHPGQSNTEAF
TRBD1	.	TRBV14	TRBJ2-7	ASSQTRGRLYEQY
TRBD2	.	TRBV7-9	TRBJ2-1	ASSVGGLAGNEQF
.	.	TRBV5-1	TRBJ1-1	ASSSQGVIGNTEAF
TRBD1	.	TRBV29-1	TRBJ1-2	SGTTGGPISNYGYT
.	.	TRBV7-2	TRBJ1-1	ASSPGSLNTEAF
.	.	TRBV16	TRBJ2-7	ASSQSTASYEQY
TRBD1	.	TRBV7-7	TRBJ2-5	ASGDRGLETQY
TRBD2	.	TRBV28	TRBJ2-1	ASSNTGLAGARGNEQF
.	.	TRBV12-5	TRBJ2-1	ASGLVLFEAEQF
TRBD1	.	TRBV29-1	TRBJ2-3	SALPGQGTDTQY
.	.	TRBV6-1	TRBJ1-5	ASSHQGTQPQH
.	.	TRBV5-1	TRBJ1-1	ASIGRSGVNTEAF
.	.	TRBV5-4	TRBJ1-1	ASSLGQTGTEAF
.	few	TRBV10-3	TRBJ1-3	AISESSIVGNTIY
.	.	TRBV30	TRBJ2-6	AWSVSDSYSGANVLT
TRBD2	.	TRBV5-6	TRBJ2-7	ASSSPGGLKAYEQY
TRBD1	.	TRBV6-5	TRBJ1-1	ASRRDSQKNTEAF
.	.	TRBV25-1	TRBJ2-7	ASGQGGAYEQY
TRBD2	few	TRBV30	TRBJ2-1	AWRPLADAYNEQF
.	.	TRBV5-6	TRBJ1-1	ASSSESTGTLMNTEAF
.	once	TRBV7-2	TRBJ2-7	ASSLGSPKFEQY
TRBD1	.	TRBV7-8	TRBJ1-2	ASSMTGMYGYT
TRBD1	.	TRBV7-9	TRBJ1-4	ASSVRGFGEKLF
.	.	TRBV7-7	TRBJ2-5	ASSSTEFQETQY
.	few	TRBV5-6	TRBJ1-2	ASSLARDGYT
TRBD1	.	TRBV7-2	TRBJ1-2	ASSLALVTGGGYT
TRBD2	.	TRBV19	TRBJ2-7	ASRSSGTSGTSEQY
TRBD1	.	TRBV30	TRBJ1-1	AWSHIGQGNTEAF
.	few	TRBV5-1	TRBJ1-3	ASSLNSHSGNTIY
.	.	TRBV2	TRBJ1-5	ASSARVTGGTSNQPQH
TRBD2	.	TRBV9	TRBJ2-3	ASSADYKGLARTDTQY
.	.	TRBV9	TRBJ1-1	ASSVALQAPNTEAF
.	.	TRBV7-9	TRBJ2-7	ASSLPGSSYEQY
TRBD1	.	TRBV7-8	TRBJ2-5	ASISTLTARDRGQETQY
TRBD1	.	TRBV15	TRBJ1-2	ATSSTGGDYGYT
.	.	TRBV9	TRBJ1-1	ASSATHVTGGEAF
.	once	TRBV5-1	TRBJ2-7	ASSLGPSEQY
.	.	TRBV27	TRBJ1-6	ASSFRGMESPLH
.	once	TRBV11-2	TRBJ2-5	ASSLARSGAQETQY
TRBD1	.	TRBV20-1	TRBJ2-1	SASTDRKQF